Listed here are 24 T cell receptor beta chains from one sample, sequenced in a study of CD8+ T cells in alopecia areata. Sequencing relied on a cDNA template that was reverse transcribed from extracted RNA. The data were produced by immunoSEQ multiplex PCR, yet TCRdb's version contains in-frame clones alone and is incomplete. The top ten hold more than 12% of the sample, which has about 150,000 clones, about 89% seen once. Material: CD8+ T cells sorted from blood, obtained at week 0. The origin of the receptors is a human donor with alopecia areata.

Concerning this clone itself: Because the CDR3 is missing its conserved closing phenylalanine or tryptophan, this is likely a read error. No DNA is shown, since the ends of the CDR3 on it are uncertain; the CDR3 is the one TCRdb lists. The chain combines TRBV29-1 with TRBJ2-3; TRBD2 is the table's D call, not checked against the DNA. The germline V gene has CDR1 SQVTM and CDR2 ANQGSEA. The CDR3 is 8 residues long, ends included. The CDR3 protein is CSVGGGSL.

This chain joins TRBV27 and TRBJ2-7, with 10 nucleotides matching TRBD1. Trimming took 6 bases from V and 4 from J; bases not matched to a gene: 9. This CDR3 is 15 amino acids long. Germline V gene data show CDR1 as MNHEY and CDR2 as SMNVEV (reference sequence). Written as DNA, the CDR3 is TGTGCCAGCAGGTCGACAGGGGGCTATATATACGAGCAGTACTTC. The encoded protein is CASRSTGGYIYEQYF.

The rearrangement uses TRBV27 and TRBJ2-5; D might be TRBD2 (6 bases). Trimming left V 8 bases short and J 5 bases short, with 9 bases between. Germline V gene lookup returns CDR1 MNHEY and CDR2 SMNVEV (reference sequence). CDR3 length: 11 residues. The CDR3 region is CASGGGETQYF. CDR3 nucleotides: TGTGCCAGCGGGGGAGGCGAGACCCAGTACTTC.

This clone was seen a handful of times. V and J are TRBV2 and TRBJ2-1; TRBD2 is a possible D gene (5 bases). CDR3 length: 12 amino acids. Trimming left V 8 bases short and J 1 base short, with 6 bases between. The germline CDR1 and CDR2 sequences are SNHLY and FYNNEI. CDR3 amino acids: CASRDSYNEQFF. The CDR3 DNA follows: TGTGCCAGCCGGGATTCCTACAATGAGCAGTTCTTC.

The J gene is TRBJ1-1, the V gene TRBV7-9; no definite D call. Germline lookup yields CDR1 SEHNR and CDR2 FQNEAQ (reference sequence). The CDR3 has 14 residues. The V gene lost 1 base and the J gene lost 1 base, with 7 bases spanning the gap. The CDR3: CASSLVSGNTEAFF. The CDR3, as DNA: TGTGCCAGCAGCTTAGTGAGCGGGAACACTGAAGCTTTCTTT.

The J gene is TRBJ2-1, the V gene TRBV7-8, with 8 bases aligning to TRBD2. The CDR3 totals 16 residues. The J segment lost 5 bases and the V segment lost 1 base, leaving 7 bases of the junction unmatched. Germline V CDR1 and CDR2: SGHVS, FQNEAQ. DNA for the CDR3: TGTGCCAGCAGCTTAGGTCGTAGCGGGGACCACAATGAGCAGTTCTTC. Amino acids: CASSLGRSGDHNEQFF.

The rearrangement uses TRBV6-1 and TRBJ1-5, with 8 bases lining up with TRBD1. The CDR3 covers 16 residues. V was pared by 2 bases and J by 6 bases, with 9 bases of the junction left unmatched. Per germline, CDR1 MNHNS and CDR2 SASEGT. As DNA, the CDR3 is TGTGCCAGCAGTGAAAGGCGGCAGGGGGCAGGTCAGCCCCAGCATTTT. Protein sequence: CASSERRQGAGQPQHF.

The CDR3 sequence: CATSNSQGDTQYF. The CDR3 region has the DNA TGTGCCACCAGCAACTCTCAGGGAGATACGCAGTATTTT. This chain uses TRBV15 with TRBJ2-3; D is possibly TRBD1 (5 bases). V was clipped by 4 bases and J by 5 bases, with 10 bases between them. Per germline, CDR1 LNHNV and CDR2 YYDKDF (reference sequence). The CDR3 is 13 residues long.

The chain is built from TRBV7-9 and TRBJ2-7, with 7 positions matching TRBD2. Germline V lookup: CDR1 SEHNR, CDR2 FQNEAQ (reference sequence). The length of the CDR3 is 15 residues. V trimming: 4 bases; J trimming: 0 bases; junction bases outside the gene matches: 6. The CDR3 loop reads CASSYLGGSSYEQYF. CDR3 DNA: TGTGCCAGCAGCTATCTTGGCGGGAGCTCCTACGAGCAGTACTTC.

The genes are TRBV6-5 and TRBJ2-5; 7 nucleotides agree with TRBD1. The germline gives CDR1 MNHEY, CDR2 SVGAGI. The trim removed 5 bases at V and 7 bases at J, leaving 7 bases unmatched. This CDR3 has 13 residues. CDR3 amino acids: CASSPGQTGTQYF. DNA for the CDR3: TGTGCCAGCAGTCCGGGACAGACGGGGACCCAGTACTTC.

The chain links TRBV4-1 to TRBJ2-1; maybe TRBD2 (6 bases). Trimming took 3 bases from V and 4 from J, leaving 10 bases between them. CDR3 length equals 14 residues. In germline, CDR1 is MGHRA, CDR2 YSYEKL. CDR3 sequence: CASSQEEGYNEQFF. The CDR3 bases are TGCGCCAGCAGCCAGGAGGAGGGGTACAATGAGCAGTTCTTC.

The chain carries TRBV6-4 and TRBJ1-1; TRBD1 matches at 9 bases. CDR1 and CDR2 from the germline V gene are MRHNA and SNTAGT. V lost 6 bases to trimming and J lost 7 bases; unmatched junction nucleotides: 3. There are 12 residues in the CDR3. This CDR3 is CASRGTGSEAFF. CDR3 DNA sequence: TGTGCCAGCAGGGGGACAGGGAGTGAAGCTTTCTTT.

This chain links TRBV7-9 with TRBJ1-1, with a weak D call TRBD1 (5 bases). Germline CDR1 and CDR2: SEHNR and FQNEAQ (reference sequence). With 2 bases removed from V and 3 bases from J, the gap between germline ends came to 13 bases. The CDR3 contains 15 residues. As DNA, the CDR3 is TGTGCCAGCAGCTTACCCCGAGGGGCAGACACTGAAGCTTTCTTT. The encoded protein is CASSLPRGADTEAFF. Variable domain in full (rest from reference TRBV7-9 and TRBJ1-1): DTGVSQNPRHKITKRGQNVTFRCDPISEHNRLYWYRQTLGQGPEFLTYFQNEAQLEKSRLLSDRFSAERPKGSFSTLEIQRTEQGDSAMYLCASSLPRGADTEAFFGQGTRLTVV.

The chain has TRBV4-2 and TRBJ2-7; 7 positions match TRBD1. J was trimmed by 3 bases and V by 0 bases; bases with no gene match: 11. Germline CDR1 reads LGHNA; CDR2 reads YNFKEQ. This CDR3 is built from 17 residues. CDR3 DNA: TGTGCCAGCAGCCAAGATAGACAGGGCTTGTCCTACTACGAGCAGTACTTC. As protein: CASSQDRQGLSYYEQYF.

The rearrangement links TRBV27 to TRBJ2-6; D remains ambiguous. V gave up 5 bases and J gave up 1 base, with 15 bases separating them. Germline V lookup: CDR1 MNHEY, CDR2 SMNVEV (reference sequence). CDR3 length: 17 amino acids. CDR3 amino acids: CASSIRTGLSGANVLTF. The CDR3 DNA reads TGTGCCAGCAGTATCCGGACGGGTCTGTCTGGGGCCAACGTCCTGACTTTC. The whole variable domain, remainder taken from reference TRBV27 and TRBJ2-6, is EAQVTQNPRYLITVTGKKLTVTCSQNMNHEYMSWYRQDPGLGLRQIYYSMNVEVTDKGDVPEGYKVSRKEKRNFPLILESPSPNQTSLYFCASSIRTGLSGANVLTFGAGSRLTVL.

The V call is TRBV27, the J call TRBJ2-3, with D unresolved. The length of the CDR3 is 15 residues. The germline gives CDR1 MNHEY, CDR2 SMNVEV (reference sequence). Trimming removed 5 bases from V and 3 bases from J, with 15 bases in between. The CDR3 region is CASSPTGFATDTQYF. CDR3 nucleotides: TGTGCCAGCAGTCCGACGGGTTTCGCAACAGATACGCAGTATTTT.

This chain links TRBV7-6 with TRBJ2-1; no clear D gene. This CDR3 is built from 15 residues. CDR1 SGHVS and CDR2 FNYEAQ come from the germline V gene. Trimming removed 5 bases from V and 0 bases from J, with 11 bases in between. CDR3 sequence (DNA): TGTGCCAGCAGCCCTAGTTGGAGCTCCTACAATGAGCAGTTCTTC. It translates to CASSPSWSSYNEQFF.

This clone came up once. The rearrangement uses TRBV7-9 and TRBJ2-5; TRBD1 matches 7 bases. Germline V gene lookup returns CDR1 SEHNR and CDR2 FQNEAQ (reference sequence). Losses at the gene ends were 4 bases for V and 0 bases for J; bases not matched to a gene: 8. This CDR3 has 16 amino acids. The CDR3 is CASSSRDSTNQETQYF. The CDR3 DNA sequence: TGTGCCAGCAGCTCCCGGGACAGCACTAACCAAGAGACCCAGTACTTC.

V and J are TRBV27 and TRBJ2-3, with 7 bases lining up with TRBD2. This CDR3 contains 16 residues. Germline V lookup: CDR1 MNHEY, CDR2 SMNVEV (reference sequence). J was trimmed by 3 bases and V by 2 bases; bases with no gene match: 8. The CDR3 sequence is CASSLIRSGTTDTQYF. CDR3 DNA sequence: TGTGCCAGCAGTTTAATTAGGAGCGGGACGACAGATACGCAGTATTTT.

The genes are TRBV5-4 and TRBJ2-5; D is perhaps TRBD2 (6 bases). Germline lookup yields CDR1 SGHNT and CDR2 YYREEE (reference sequence). Trimming removed 1 base from V and 4 bases from J, with 17 bases in between. This CDR3 has 16 residues. CDR3: CASSLWGRLGGETQYF. The CDR3 DNA reads as TGTGCCAGCAGCTTGTGGGGAAGACTAGGCGGAGAGACCCAGTACTTC.

The chain combines TRBV9 with TRBJ1-1, with a tentative D call TRBD1 (6 bases). Looked up from germline, CDR1 is SGDLS and CDR2 is YYNGEE. Between the trimmed V and J ends, which lost 4 bases and 0 bases, there was a span of 16 bases. The CDR3 is made up of 16 amino acids. The CDR3 reads CASSPGDTGLNTEAFF. CDR3 in DNA: TGTGCCAGCAGCCCGGGGGATACAGGGTTGAACACTGAAGCTTTCTTT.

The chain has TRBV6-5 and TRBJ2-3; D uncertain. Trimming took off 0 bases at V and 2 bases at J, with 6 bases between the two ends. The length of the CDR3 is 14 residues. From germline, CDR1 is MNHEY and CDR2 SVGAGI. Here the CDR3 DNA reads TGTGCCAGCAGTTACTCCTCCGTCACAGATACGCAGTATTTT. This codes for CASSYSSVTDTQYF.

The V and J genes are TRBV9 and TRBJ2-1, with a tentative D call TRBD2 (7 bases). The CDR3 extends over 14 amino acids. In germline, CDR1 is SGDLS, CDR2 YYNGEE. V gave up 3 bases and J gave up 9 bases, with 16 bases separating them. CDR3 amino acids: CASSAPGGRSEQFF. DNA of the CDR3: TGTGCCAGCAGCGCCCCGGGGGGCAGGAGTGAGCAGTTCTTC. Full variable domain (remainder filled in from reference TRBV9 and TRBJ2-1): DSGVTQTPKHLITATGQRVTLRCSPRSGDLSVYWYQQSLDQGLQFLIQYYNGEERAKGNILERFSAQQFPDLHSELNLSSLELGDSALYFCASSAPGGRSEQFFGPGTRLTVL.

Regarding this clone: This same CDR3 is encoded by further DNA sequences in the sample. V and J are TRBV5-1 and TRBJ2-7, with D possibly being TRBD1 or TRBD2 (5 bases each). The CDR3 runs to 12 residues. The V end was cut by 1 base, the J end by 5 bases, with 7 bases between. Germline-derived CDR1 and CDR2 are SGHRS and YFSETQ. CDR3 loop: CASSLRGDEQYF. CDR3 nucleotide sequence: TGCGCCAGCAGCTTGAGAGGGGACGAGCAGTACTTC.